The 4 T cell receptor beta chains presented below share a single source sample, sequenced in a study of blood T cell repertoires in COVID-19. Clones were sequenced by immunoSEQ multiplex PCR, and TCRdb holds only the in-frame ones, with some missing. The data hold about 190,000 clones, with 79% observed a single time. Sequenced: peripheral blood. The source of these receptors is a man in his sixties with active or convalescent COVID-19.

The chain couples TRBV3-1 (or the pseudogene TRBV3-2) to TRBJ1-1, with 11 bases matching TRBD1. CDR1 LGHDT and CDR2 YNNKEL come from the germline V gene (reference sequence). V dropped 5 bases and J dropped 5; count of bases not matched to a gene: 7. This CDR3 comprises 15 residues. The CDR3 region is CASSAGQGAATEAFF. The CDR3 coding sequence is TGTGCCAGCAGCGCCGGACAGGGGGCCGCAACTGAAGCTTTCTTT.

The CDR3 reads CASSTGTGGACSTGELFF. CDR3 nucleotides: TGTGCCAGCAGCACCGGGACAGGGGGCGCGTGTAGCACCGGGGAGCTGTTTTTT. The J gene is TRBJ2-2, the V gene TRBV21-1; the DNA was not used to check the table's D call, TRBD1. TRBV21-1 counts as a pseudogene. CDR3 length equals 18 residues.

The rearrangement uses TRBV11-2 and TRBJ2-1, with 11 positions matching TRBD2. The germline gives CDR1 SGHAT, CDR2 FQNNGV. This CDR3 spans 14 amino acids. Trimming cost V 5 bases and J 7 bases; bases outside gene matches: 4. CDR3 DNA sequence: TGTGCCAGCAGCGGGACTAGCGGTATGAATGAGCAGTTCTTC. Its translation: CASSGTSGMNEQFF.

The CDR3 is CASSPPGITDTQYF. In DNA form, the CDR3 reads TGTGCCAGCTCACCACCCGGTATCACAGATACGCAGTATTTT. The V call is TRBV18, the J call TRBJ2-3; no clear D gene. The germline CDR1 and CDR2 sequences are KGHSH and LQKENI. This CDR3 is built from 14 residues. Trimming cost V 0 bases and J 2 bases, with 6 bases left between them.